One T cell receptor beta chain is described in this entry. This sample is drawn from a study of blood T cell repertoires in COVID-19. Study at large: Researchers got acute and convalescent COVID-19 samples from the United States, Italy and Spain.

Study processing details: Counts of nucleated cells, estimated from reference gene primer amplification, were obtained. Only in-frame clones appear in the TCRdb table, and some are missing; sequencing was by immunoSEQ multiplex PCR. V and J calls and clone size come straight from that table; D and trimming were deduced from the DNA. The sample shows about 410,000 clones, approximately 91% of them seen only once. Trimming at V came to 1 base and at J to 4 bases, leaving 6 bases not matched to a gene. The length of the CDR3 is 15 residues. CDR1 LGHNA and CDR2 YSLEER come from the germline V gene. This sequence was found in a woman between 40 and 55 years old with COVID-19, enrolled during active disease. The V and J genes are TRBV4-3 and TRBJ1-1; 7 bases are a match to TRBD1. Input material: peripheral blood. CDR3 amino acids: CASSQVKGAGTEAFF. The CDR3 DNA reads as TGCGCCAGCAGCCAAGTGAAGGGGGCGGGCACTGAAGCTTTCTTT.